This T cell receptor beta chain stems from a study of CD8 T cells in Susac syndrome. The T cells that were sequenced for TCR beta were CD8+ and CD4+ cells from blood. The junction had 9 bases not matched to a gene; V was cut back by 3 bases and J by 6 bases. Per the germline V gene, CDR1 is KGHSH and CDR2 is LQKENI. The CDR3 totals 15 residues. Reverse transcription of about 0.45 to 1 ug RNA was performed with random hexamers. The authors amplified TCR beta CDR3 across 54 Vbeta and 13 Jbeta using immunoSEQ multiplex PCR. MiXCR, applied by TCRdb to the immunoSEQ multiplex PCR reads, yields one record per CDR3 protein. Found here are about 250,000 distinct CDR3 sequences, 80% to 95% of them singletons; the top ten hold roughly 0.07%.

This chain connects TRBV18 to TRBJ2-5; 8 positions match TRBD2. This TCR was recovered from a human donor with multiple sclerosis. The sequenced sample consisted of CD4+ T cells from PBMCs. The CDR3 protein is CASSPSGGGGKTQYF. CDR3 in DNA: TGTGCCAGCTCACCGAGCGGGGGAGGTGGCAAGACCCAGTACTTC.